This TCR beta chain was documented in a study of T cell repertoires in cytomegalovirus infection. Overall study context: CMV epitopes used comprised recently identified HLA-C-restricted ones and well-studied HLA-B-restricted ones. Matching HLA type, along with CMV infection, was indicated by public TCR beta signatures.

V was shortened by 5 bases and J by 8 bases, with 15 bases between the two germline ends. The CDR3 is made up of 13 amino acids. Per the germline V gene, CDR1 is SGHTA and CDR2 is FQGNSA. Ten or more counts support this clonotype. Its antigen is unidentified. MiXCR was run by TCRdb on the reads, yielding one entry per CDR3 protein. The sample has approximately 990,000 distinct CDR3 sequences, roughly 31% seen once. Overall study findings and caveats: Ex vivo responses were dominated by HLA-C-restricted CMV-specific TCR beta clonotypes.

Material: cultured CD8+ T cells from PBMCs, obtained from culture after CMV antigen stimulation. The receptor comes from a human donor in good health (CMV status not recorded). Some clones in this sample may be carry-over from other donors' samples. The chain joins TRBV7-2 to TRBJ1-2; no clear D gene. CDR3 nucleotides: TGTGCCAGCAGCCGTATCGGGCACGGGGGCTACACCTTC. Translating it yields CASSRIGHGGYTF.